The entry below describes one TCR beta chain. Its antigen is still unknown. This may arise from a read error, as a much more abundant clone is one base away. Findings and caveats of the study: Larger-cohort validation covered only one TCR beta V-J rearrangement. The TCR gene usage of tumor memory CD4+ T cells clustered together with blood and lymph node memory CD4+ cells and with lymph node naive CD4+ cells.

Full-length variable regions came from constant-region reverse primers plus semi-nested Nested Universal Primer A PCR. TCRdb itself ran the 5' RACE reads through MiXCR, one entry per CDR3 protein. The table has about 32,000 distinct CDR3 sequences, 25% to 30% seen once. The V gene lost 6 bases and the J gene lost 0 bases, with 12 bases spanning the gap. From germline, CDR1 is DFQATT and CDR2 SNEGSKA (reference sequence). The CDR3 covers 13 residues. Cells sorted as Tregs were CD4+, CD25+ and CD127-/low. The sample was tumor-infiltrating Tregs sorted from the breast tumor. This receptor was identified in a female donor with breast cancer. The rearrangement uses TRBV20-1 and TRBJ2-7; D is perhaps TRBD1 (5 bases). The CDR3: CSAVQGPSYEQYF. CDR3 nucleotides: TGCAGTGCCGTCCAGGGTCCCTCCTACGAGCAGTACTTC.